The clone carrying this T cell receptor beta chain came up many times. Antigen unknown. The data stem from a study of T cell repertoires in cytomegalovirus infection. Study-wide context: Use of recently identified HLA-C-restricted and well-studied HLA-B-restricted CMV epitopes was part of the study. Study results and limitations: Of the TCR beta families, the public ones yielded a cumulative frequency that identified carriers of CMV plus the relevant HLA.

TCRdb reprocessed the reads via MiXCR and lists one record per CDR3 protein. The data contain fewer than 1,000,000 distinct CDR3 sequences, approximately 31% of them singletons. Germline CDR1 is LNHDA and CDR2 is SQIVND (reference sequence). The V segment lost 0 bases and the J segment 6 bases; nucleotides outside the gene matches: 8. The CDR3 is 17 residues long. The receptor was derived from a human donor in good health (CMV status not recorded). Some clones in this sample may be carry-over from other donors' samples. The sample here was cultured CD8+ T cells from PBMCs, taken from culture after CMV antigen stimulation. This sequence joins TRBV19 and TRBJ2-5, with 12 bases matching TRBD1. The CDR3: CASSIDTWDRGLKTQYF. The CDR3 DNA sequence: TGTGCCAGTAGTATAGATACTTGGGACAGGGGGCTGAAGACCCAGTACTTC.